The present entry profiles one T cell receptor beta chain with its context. What it recognizes is unknown. V was pared by 2 bases and J by 7 bases, with 12 bases between. Germline CDR1 reads SGHNT; CDR2 reads YYREEE (reference sequence). This CDR3 is 13 amino acids long. This record belongs to a study of tumor-infiltrating lymphocytes in localized non-small cell lung cancer. Study-level background: Tumor tissue and non-adjacent uninvolved lung came from each patient. Study findings and constraints: Immunotypes IM1 and IM2 had similar TCR-derived T-cell fractions. Available tissue quantity limited TCR sequencing to a patient subset.

Libraries were prepared by immunoSEQ multiplex PCR; TCRdb keeps only in-frame clonotypes and omits some of them. The table lists approximately 17,000 clones, around 75% of them singletons. This clonotype was obtained from a human donor with non-small cell lung cancer. The sample taken for sequencing was lung tumor tissue. The chain couples TRBV5-4 to TRBJ1-2; D unresolved. The CDR3 sequence is CASSFKGSGGYTF. In DNA form, the CDR3 reads TGTGCCAGCAGCTTCAAAGGGTCTGGTGGCTACACCTTC.